Given below is one T cell receptor beta chain in context. Other DNA sequences from this sample encode an identical CDR3 as well. This sample is part of a study of T cell responses to AZD1222 COVID-19 vaccine. The CDR3 consists of 11 residues. Per the germline V gene, CDR1 is SQVTM and CDR2 is ANQGSEA. V lost 6 bases, J lost 7 bases, and 3 bases stayed unmatched. The method was immunoSEQ multiplex PCR; TCRdb's version includes in-frame clones alone and lacks a portion of them. The sample has under 200,000 clones, roughly 92% seen once; the top ten hold over 1%. J is TRBJ2-1 and V is TRBV29-1, with 7 bases aligning to TRBD2. This TCR was recovered from an adult in good health. This material consisted of peripheral blood, taken on day 0 of AZD1222 vaccination. The CDR3 spells CSVGRVNEQFF. The CDR3 DNA is TGCAGCGTAGGGAGGGTAAATGAGCAGTTCTTC.